The rows below give T cell receptor beta chains drawn from one sample of a study of control samples from healthy donors and cancer patients. TCRdb's table, derived via immunoSEQ multiplex PCR, lists solely in-frame clones and lacks some. The sample has 150,000 to 190,000 clones; nearly 95% are singletons. The sample was blood. Source of these receptors: a man between 45 and 60 years old in good health. Both conserved end residues are part of each CDR3.

V	J	CDR3
TRBV9	TRBJ1-2	CASTDRTNYGYTF
TRBV28	TRBJ1-5	CASRRTESNQPQHF
TRBV9	TRBJ1-4	CASSVGTVNEKLFF
TRBV15	TRBJ2-5	CATANRVLALQETQYF
TRBV10-3	TRBJ2-5	CAIRRGLAEKETQYF
TRBV6-4	TRBJ1-1	CASSDEGSRAFF
TRBV28	TRBJ2-3	CASSLRRVGDTQYF
TRBV28	TRBJ1-1	CASSFPPDRRMNTEAFF
TRBV5-1	TRBJ2-1	CASSLSGGRGYNEQFF
TRBV7-7	TRBJ2-1	CASSFQPGLVSYNEQFF
TRBV30	TRBJ1-1	CAWSPHRGGTEAFF
TRBV28	TRBJ1-2	CASGSWRIYGYTF
TRBV25-1	TRBJ2-1	CASSGRLAGGLGNEQFF
TRBV28	TRBJ1-2	CASSLRTGSDTF
TRBV7-9	TRBJ2-2	CASSLRFGTSFVGELFF
TRBV11-2	TRBJ2-5	CASSSRIGVEETQYF
TRBV6-5	TRBJ1-3	CASRRTESGNTIYF
TRBV6-5	TRBJ1-2	CASVRAGNYGYTF
TRBV10-1	TRBJ2-7	CASSETGGFYEQYF
TRBV10-1	TRBJ2-7	CASSAGGNSYEQYF
TRBV19	TRBJ1-5	CASSIVPGSLQPQHF
TRBV5-1	TRBJ1-5	CASSLEGGNQPQHF
TRBV28	TRBJ1-3	CASSGLGQGGSGNTIYF
TRBV5-1	TRBJ2-5	CASSFGSSETQYF
TRBV7-9	TRBJ1-1	CASSLKGLNTEAFF